Listed here are 15 T cell receptor beta chains from one sample, sequenced in a study of a mutant IDH1 vaccine in newly diagnosed glioma. Stated time point: week 11, during vaccination. Alongside topical imiquimod, each dose of vaccine comprised 300 ug of mutant IDH1 20-mer peptide. Their antigens remain unidentified. Sequencing used immunoSEQ multiplex PCR; TCRdb keeps in-frame clones, though not all of them. Altogether around 25,000 clones are present, about 80% being singletons, with the ten largest covering approximately 9.5%. The specimen was PBMCs, collected from a glioma patient whose treatment included an IDH1 peptide vaccine. These receptors all stem from a young woman with glioma.

The V and J genes are TRBV11-3 and TRBJ1-1; D not certain. Germline loops: CDR1 SGHNT, CDR2 YENEEA. This CDR3 is 12 amino acids long. The V end lost 3 bases, the J end lost 4 bases, and 6 bases lay between the germline ends. The CDR3 DNA sequence: TGTGCCAGCAGCTTTTCGGGCACTGAAGCTTTCTTT. Its protein product is CASSFSGTEAFF. The variable domain in full, with the rest retrieved from reference TRBV11-3 and TRBJ1-1, is EAGVVQSPRYKIIEKKQPVAFWCNPISGHNTLYWYLQNLGQGPELLIRYENEEAVDDSQLPKDRFSAERLKGVDSTLKIQPAELGDSAVYLCASSFSGTEAFFGQGTRLTVV.

The chain employs TRBV7-2 and TRBJ2-5; the D is unclear. The CDR3 extends over 11 amino acids. Germline CDR1 reads SGHTA; CDR2 reads FQGNSA. Between the trimmed V and J ends, which lost 5 bases and 4 bases, there was a span of 5 bases. This CDR3 reads CASSGPETQYF. CDR3 DNA: TGTGCCAGCAGCGGGCCAGAGACCCAGTACTTC.

V gene TRBV9 combines with J gene TRBJ2-1, with TRBD1 as a possible D gene (5 bases). In germline, CDR1 is SGDLS, CDR2 YYNGEE. The germline V and J ends were trimmed by 3 bases and 4 bases, with 5 bases remaining between them. The CDR3 covers 12 residues. CDR3 sequence: CASSGQYNEQFF. The CDR3 DNA reads as TGTGCCAGCAGCGGACAGTACAATGAGCAGTTCTTC.

CDR3 region: CSVESGQGGGYTF. CDR3 nucleotide sequence: TGCAGCGTTGAGTCGGGACAGGGTGGTGGCTACACCTTC. The chain couples TRBV29-1 to TRBJ1-2, with TRBD1 identical over 9 bases. CDR1 SQVTM and CDR2 ANQGSEA come from the germline V gene. Losses at the gene ends were 3 bases for V and 7 bases for J; bases not matched to a gene: 6. The CDR3 runs to 13 residues.

The V gene is TRBV4-1, the J gene TRBJ1-4; D gene ambiguous. Germline V gene sequence: CDR1 MGHRA, CDR2 YSYEKL. Trimming pared 4 bases from V and 5 bases from J, leaving 8 bases between. The CDR3 has 13 amino acids. The CDR3 DNA sequence: TGCGCCAGCAGCCTTTTGACCAATGAAAAACTGTTTTTT. Protein product: CASSLLTNEKLFF.

The rearrangement joins TRBV5-1 to TRBJ2-3, with D perhaps matching TRBD2 (6 bases). Deletions cut 0 bases from V and 4 bases from J, with 12 bases between. In germline, CDR1 is SGHRS, CDR2 YFSETQ. The CDR3 extends over 15 amino acids. CDR3 sequence (DNA): TGCGCCAGCAGCTTGGAGCAGCCGGGGGCAGATACGCAGTATTTT. This codes for CASSLEQPGADTQYF.

This clone has only a few counts. This chain connects TRBV5-1 to TRBJ1-4; D possibly corresponds to TRBD1 (6 bases). There are 15 residues in the CDR3. Deletions cut 3 bases from V and 8 bases from J, with 17 bases between. CDR1 and CDR2 (germline): SGHRS, YFSETQ. Written as DNA, the CDR3 is TGCGCCAGCAGCTCCTTGGGGGCTCGAAGAGAAAAACTGTTTTTT. Translation: CASSSLGARREKLFF.

The chain links TRBV5-1 to TRBJ2-2; 9 bases fit TRBD1. This CDR3 has 15 amino acids. The V gene end was trimmed by 5 bases and the J gene end by 5 bases; junction bases not matched to a gene: 7. Germline V CDR1 and CDR2: SGHRS, YFSETQ. CDR3 in DNA: TGCGCCAGCAGGGCAGAGACAGGGGGGACCGGGGAGCTGTTTTTT. This gives the protein CASRAETGGTGELFF.

This chain uses TRBV6-5 with TRBJ1-1, with D uncertain. V lost 4 bases and J lost 2, with 11 bases in between. CDR1 is MNHEY, CDR2 SVGAGI, per germline. This CDR3 has 14 amino acids. Here the CDR3 reads CASSFRVSNTEAFF. The DNA of the CDR3 is TGTGCCAGCAGTTTTCGGGTTTCCAACACTGAAGCTTTCTTT.

The chain uses TRBV5-4 and TRBJ2-3; 8 bases align to TRBD1. This CDR3 contains 15 residues. The junction had 5 bases not matched to a gene; V was cut back by 2 bases and J by 3 bases. Germline CDR1 is SGHNT and CDR2 is YYREEE (reference sequence). In nucleotides, the CDR3 is TGTGCCAGCAGCTTAGGGACAGGCTGGACAGATACGCAGTATTTT. Amino acid sequence: CASSLGTGWTDTQYF.

V gene TRBV7-9 combines with J gene TRBJ2-7, with TRBD1 matching over 9 bases. With V trimmed by 4 bases and J by 3 bases, 4 bases remained unmatched. CDR1 is SEHNR, CDR2 FQNEAQ, per germline (reference sequence). The CDR3 spans 14 residues. The CDR3 region has the DNA TGTGCCAGCAGCTCCGGGACAGGGAACTACGAGCAGTACTTC. Residues: CASSSGTGNYEQYF.

This clone has just one count. The chain uses TRBV19 and TRBJ1-5, with 12 bases matching TRBD1. The length of the CDR3 is 16 residues. The V segment lost 5 bases and the J segment 6 bases; nucleotides outside the gene matches: 8. Germline CDR1 is LNHDA and CDR2 is SQIVND (reference sequence). The CDR3 loop reads CASSVPGQGAGQPQHF. CDR3 nucleotides: TGTGCCAGTAGTGTACCGGGACAGGGGGCAGGTCAGCCCCAGCATTTT.

The chain is built from TRBV29-1 and TRBJ1-2; a possible D gene is TRBD1 (5 bases). In germline, CDR1 is SQVTM, CDR2 ANQGSEA. Between the trimmed V and J ends, which lost 1 base and 2 bases, there was a span of 11 bases. The CDR3 runs to 14 residues. CDR3 sequence (DNA): TGCAGCGTTGAAGTGGCCAGGGCGAACTATGGCTACACCTTC. Amino acids: CSVEVARANYGYTF.

In DNA form, the CDR3 reads TGTGCCTGGGATCGACAGGGGATGGGGAATGAGCAGTTCTTC. Encoded protein: CAWDRQGMGNEQFF. The V gene is TRBV30, the J gene TRBJ2-1, with 8 bases lining up with TRBD1. Germline-derived CDR1 and CDR2 are GTSNPN and SVGIG (reference sequence). V shed 5 bases and J 7 bases; nucleotides not matched to a gene: 10. The CDR3 consists of 14 residues.

This clone was observed once. This chain uses TRBV27 with TRBJ2-7; D is unresolved. Germline CDR1 MNHEY, CDR2 SMNVEV (reference sequence). Deletions cut 0 bases from V and 1 base from J, with 10 bases between. This CDR3 region has 15 residues. DNA for the CDR3: TGTGCCAGCAGTTTATCAAAGGTGTTATCCTACGAGCAGTACTTC. Its translation is CASSLSKVLSYEQYF.